This TCR beta chain was captured by sequencing in a study of CD8 T cells in Susac syndrome. V lost 6 bases and J lost 1, with 13 bases in between. The CDR3 contains 15 residues. Germline CDR1 is KGHSH and CDR2 is LQKENI. RNA amounts of roughly 0.5 to 1 ug underwent reverse transcription with random hexamers. TCRdb re-derived calls from the immunoSEQ multiplex PCR reads in MiXCR, one entry per CDR3 protein. The profile shows about 130,000 distinct CDR3 sequences, roughly 95% of them singletons. The source of this sequence is a human donor in good health. The material sequenced was CD4+ T cells from PBMCs. V usage is TRBV18 and J usage is TRBJ1-5; TRBD1 is a possible D gene (6 bases). The CDR3 bases are TGTGCCAGCTCCCTCAATCAGGGGAGCAATCAGCCCCAGCATTTT. Protein product: CASSLNQGSNQPQHF.